Here is one T cell receptor (beta chain) with its context. What it binds is unknown. This sample is drawn from a study of early T cells in non-severe SARS-CoV-2 infection. For the study at large: It was bulk RNA from unsorted whole blood that was sequenced, and the chains were unpaired. Study results and limitations: The study's VDJdb matching favored anti-spike CD8 responses and missed private and CD4 specificities.

The TCR library protocol was used to attach unique molecular identifiers. These identifiers were attached to individual cDNA molecules. TCRdb reanalysed the 5' RACE reads using MiXCR and keeps one entry per CDR3 protein. The sample holds about 98,000 distinct CDR3 sequences, around 13% seen once. V lost 4 bases and J 7 bases, leaving 11 bases between the germline ends. The CDR3 totals 11 residues. CDR1 DFQATT and CDR2 SNEGSKA come from the germline V gene (reference sequence). This receptor was obtained from an adult who was a healthcare worker with PCR-confirmed SARS-CoV-2 infection or an uninfected control (not recorded which). The sequenced material came from whole blood. The chain couples TRBV20-1 to TRBJ2-7; D possibly corresponds to TRBD2 (6 bases). CDR3: CSAKRVGEQYF. CDR3 sequence (DNA): TGCAGTGCTAAGCGGGTGGGGGAGCAGTACTTC.